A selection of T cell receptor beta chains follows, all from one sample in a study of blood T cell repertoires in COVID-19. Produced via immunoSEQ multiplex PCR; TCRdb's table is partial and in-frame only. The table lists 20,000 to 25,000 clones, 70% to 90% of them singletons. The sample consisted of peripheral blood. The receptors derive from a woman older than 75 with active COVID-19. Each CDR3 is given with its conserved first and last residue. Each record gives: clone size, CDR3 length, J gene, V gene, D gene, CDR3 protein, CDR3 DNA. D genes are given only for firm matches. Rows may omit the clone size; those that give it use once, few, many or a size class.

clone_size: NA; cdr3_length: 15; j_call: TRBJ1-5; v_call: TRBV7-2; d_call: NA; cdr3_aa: CASSLGGGPGQPQHF; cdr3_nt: TGTGCCAGCAGCTTAGGGGGAGGGCCAGGTCAGCCCCAGCATTTT
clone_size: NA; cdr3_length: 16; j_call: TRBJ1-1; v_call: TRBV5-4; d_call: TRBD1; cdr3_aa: CASSIPGQGRNTEAFF; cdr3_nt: TGTGCCAGCAGCATACCGGGACAGGGGCGGAACACTGAAGCTTTCTTT
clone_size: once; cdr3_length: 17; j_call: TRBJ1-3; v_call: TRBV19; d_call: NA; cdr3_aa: CASSTLPQVATGNAIYF; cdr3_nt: TGTGCCAGTAGTACCCTCCCACAGGTTGCTACTGGAAACGCCATATATTTT
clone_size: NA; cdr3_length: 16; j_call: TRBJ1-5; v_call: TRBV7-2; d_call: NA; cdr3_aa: CASSLDSTRGNQPQHF; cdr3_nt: TGTGCCAGCAGCTTAGATTCTACGAGGGGCAATCAGCCCCAGCATTTT
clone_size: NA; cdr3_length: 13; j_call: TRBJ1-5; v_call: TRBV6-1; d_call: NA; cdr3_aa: CASSEHGVWEPHF; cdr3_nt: TGTGCCAGCAGTGAACACGGGGTGTGGGAGCCGCATTTT
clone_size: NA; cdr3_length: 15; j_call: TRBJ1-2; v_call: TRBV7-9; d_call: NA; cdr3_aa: CASSLGLTGSYGYTF; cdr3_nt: TGTGCCAGCAGCTTAGGTCTCACAGGGTCCTATGGCTACACCTTC
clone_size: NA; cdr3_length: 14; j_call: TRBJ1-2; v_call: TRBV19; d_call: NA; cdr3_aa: CASSIGGDGYGYTF; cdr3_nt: TGTGCCAGTAGTATAGGGGGCGACGGCTATGGCTACACCTTC
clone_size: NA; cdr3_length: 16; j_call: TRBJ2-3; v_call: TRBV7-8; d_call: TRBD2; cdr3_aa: CASTRLAGGNTDTQYF; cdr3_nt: TGTGCCAGCACCCGACTAGCGGGGGGAAACACAGATACGCAGTATTTT
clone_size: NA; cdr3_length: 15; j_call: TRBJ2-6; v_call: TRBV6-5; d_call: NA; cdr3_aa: CASSLEGSGANVLTF; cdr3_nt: TGTGCCAGCAGTCTGGAGGGCTCTGGGGCCAACGTCCTGACTTTC
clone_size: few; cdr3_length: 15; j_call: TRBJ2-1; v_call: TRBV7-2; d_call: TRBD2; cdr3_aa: CASSLWGGSYNEQFF; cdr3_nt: TGTGCCAGCAGCTTATGGGGGGGCTCCTACAATGAGCAGTTCTTC
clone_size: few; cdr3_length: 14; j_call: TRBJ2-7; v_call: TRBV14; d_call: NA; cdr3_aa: CASSKTRGVGEQYF; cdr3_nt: TGTGCCAGCAGCAAAACCAGGGGGGTGGGCGAGCAGTACTTC
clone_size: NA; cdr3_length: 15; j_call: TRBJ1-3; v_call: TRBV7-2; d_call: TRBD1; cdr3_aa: CASSSTGGTGNTIYF; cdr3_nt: TGTGCCAGCAGCTCCACAGGGGGCACTGGCAACACCATATATTTT
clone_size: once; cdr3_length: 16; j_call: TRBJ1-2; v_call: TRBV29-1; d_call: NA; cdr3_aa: CSVEDPVGGPGYGYTF; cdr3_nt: TGCAGCGTTGAAGATCCCGTGGGGGGGCCCGGCTATGGCTACACCTTC
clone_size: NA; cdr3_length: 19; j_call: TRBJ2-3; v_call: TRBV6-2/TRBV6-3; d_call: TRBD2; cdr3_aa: CASSYPARGTSGGLDTQYF; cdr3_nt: TGTGCCAGCAGTTACCCCGCGAGGGGGACTAGCGGGGGGCTGGATACGCAGTATTTT
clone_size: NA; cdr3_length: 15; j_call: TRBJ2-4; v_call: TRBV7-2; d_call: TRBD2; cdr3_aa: CASSLGQGGGNIQYF; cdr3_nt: TGTGCCAGCAGCTTAGGGCAGGGCGGGGGAAACATTCAGTACTTC
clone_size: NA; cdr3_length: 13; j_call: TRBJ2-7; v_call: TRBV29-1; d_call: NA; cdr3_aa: CSVRTSQTYEQYF; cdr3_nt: TGCAGCGTTAGGACATCCCAAACCTACGAGCAGTACTTC
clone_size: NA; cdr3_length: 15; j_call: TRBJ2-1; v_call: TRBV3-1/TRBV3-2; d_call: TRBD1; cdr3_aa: CATSPGTANYNEQFF; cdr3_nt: TGTGCCACGTCACCCGGGACAGCTAACTACAATGAGCAGTTCTTC
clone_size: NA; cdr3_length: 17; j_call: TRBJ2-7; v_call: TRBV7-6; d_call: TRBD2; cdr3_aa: CASSPGLAGGSSYEQYF; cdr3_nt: TGTGCCAGCAGCCCGGGACTAGCGGGGGGGAGCTCCTACGAGCAGTACTTC
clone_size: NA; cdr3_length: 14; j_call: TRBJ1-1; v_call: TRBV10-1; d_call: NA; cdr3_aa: CASPEAGGNTEAFF; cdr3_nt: TGCGCCAGCCCGGAGGCGGGGGGGAACACTGAAGCTTTCTTT
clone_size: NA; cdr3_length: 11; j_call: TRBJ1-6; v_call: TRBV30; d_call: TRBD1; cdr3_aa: CAWGDRYKFHF; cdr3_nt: TGTGCCTGGGGGGACAGGTACAAGTTCCACTTT
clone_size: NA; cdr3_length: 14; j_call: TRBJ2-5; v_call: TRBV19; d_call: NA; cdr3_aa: CASSWAGEGETQYF; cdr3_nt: TGTGCCAGTAGTTGGGCAGGCGAGGGAGAGACCCAGTACTTC
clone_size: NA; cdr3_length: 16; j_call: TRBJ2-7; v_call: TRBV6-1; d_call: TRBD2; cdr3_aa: CASSVDGAGGTYEQYF; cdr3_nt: TGTGCCAGCAGTGTCGACGGAGCGGGGGGCACCTACGAGCAGTACTTC
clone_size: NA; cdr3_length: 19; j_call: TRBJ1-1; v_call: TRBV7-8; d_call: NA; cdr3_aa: CASSPYRVLGQLVNTEAFF; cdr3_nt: TGTGCCAGCAGCCCGTATAGGGTATTAGGACAGCTAGTGAACACTGAAGCTTTCTTT
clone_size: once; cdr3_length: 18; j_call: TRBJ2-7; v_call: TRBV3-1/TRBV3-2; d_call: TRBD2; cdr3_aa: CASSHRTSGTRGAYEQYF; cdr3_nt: TGTGCCAGCAGCCACCGGACTAGCGGGACCCGAGGGGCCTACGAGCAGTACTTC
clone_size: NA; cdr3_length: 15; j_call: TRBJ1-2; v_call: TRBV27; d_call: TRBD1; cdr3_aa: CAGRSGGQGANGYTF; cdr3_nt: TGTGCCGGCAGGAGTGGGGGGCAGGGGGCAAATGGCTACACCTTC
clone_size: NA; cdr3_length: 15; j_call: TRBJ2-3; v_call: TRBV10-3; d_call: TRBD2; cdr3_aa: CAISGTSGVTDTQYF; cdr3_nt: TGTGCCATCAGTGGTACTAGCGGGGTTACAGATACGCAGTATTTT
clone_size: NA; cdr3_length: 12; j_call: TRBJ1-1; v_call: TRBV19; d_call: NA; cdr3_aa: CASTGKRAEAFF; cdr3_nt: TGTGCCAGTACAGGGAAACGCGCTGAAGCTTTCTTT
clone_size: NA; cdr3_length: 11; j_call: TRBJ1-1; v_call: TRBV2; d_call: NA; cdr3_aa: CASREGPEAFF; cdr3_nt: TGTGCCAGCAGGGAGGGACCCGAAGCTTTCTTT
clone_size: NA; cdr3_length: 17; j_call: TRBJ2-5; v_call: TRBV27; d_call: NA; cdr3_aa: CASRISGTGKIRETQYF; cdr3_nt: TGTGCCAGCAGGATTTCCGGGACTGGCAAAATAAGGGAGACCCAGTACTTC
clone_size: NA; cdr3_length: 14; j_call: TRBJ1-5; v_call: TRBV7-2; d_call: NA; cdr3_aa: CASSLALGGQPQHF; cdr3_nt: TGTGCCAGCAGCTTAGCTCTGGGGGGTCAGCCCCAGCATTTT
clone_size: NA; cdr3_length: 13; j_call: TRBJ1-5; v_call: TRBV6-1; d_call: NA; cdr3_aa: CASSEVGLSPQHF; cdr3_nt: TGTGCCAGCAGTGAGGTCGGACTATCGCCCCAGCATTTT
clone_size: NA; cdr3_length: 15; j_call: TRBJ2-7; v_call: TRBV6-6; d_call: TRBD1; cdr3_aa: CASSYSRTGVYEQYF; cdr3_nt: TGTGCCAGCAGTTACTCCCGAACAGGGGTGTACGAGCAGTACTTC
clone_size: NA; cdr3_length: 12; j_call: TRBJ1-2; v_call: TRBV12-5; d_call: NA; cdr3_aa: CASGFREFGYTF; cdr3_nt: TGTGCTAGTGGTTTTCGGGAGTTTGGCTACACCTTC
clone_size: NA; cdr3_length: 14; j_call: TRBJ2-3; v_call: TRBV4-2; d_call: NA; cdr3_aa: CASSQGSRWDTQYF; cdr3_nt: TGTGCCAGCAGCCAAGGGTCGAGGTGGGATACGCAGTATTTT
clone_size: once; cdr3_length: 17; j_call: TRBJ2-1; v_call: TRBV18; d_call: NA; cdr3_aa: CASSSIQGRRSYNEQFF; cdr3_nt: TGTGCCAGCTCATCGATACAGGGTCGACGCTCCTACAATGAGCAGTTCTTC
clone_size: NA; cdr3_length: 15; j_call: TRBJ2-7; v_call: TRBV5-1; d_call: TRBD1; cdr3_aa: CASSLSDRGPYEQYF; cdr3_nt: TGCGCCAGCAGCTTGTCCGACAGGGGCCCCTACGAGCAGTACTTC
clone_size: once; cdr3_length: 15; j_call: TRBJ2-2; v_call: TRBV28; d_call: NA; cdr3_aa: CATMVPNHGSGELFF; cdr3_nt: TGTGCCACCATGGTGCCGAACCATGGGAGCGGGGAGCTGTTTTTT
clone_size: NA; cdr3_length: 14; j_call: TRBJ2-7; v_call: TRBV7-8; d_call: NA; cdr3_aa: CASSHRTVSYEQYF; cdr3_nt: TGTGCCAGCAGCCATCGGACAGTTTCCTACGAGCAGTACTTC
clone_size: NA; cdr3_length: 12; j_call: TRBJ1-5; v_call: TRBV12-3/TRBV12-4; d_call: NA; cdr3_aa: CASSLRGWPQHF; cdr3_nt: TGTGCCAGCAGTTTAAGGGGTTGGCCCCAGCATTTT
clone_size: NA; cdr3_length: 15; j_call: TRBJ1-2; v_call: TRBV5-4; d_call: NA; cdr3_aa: CASSSASQGNYGYTF; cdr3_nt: TGTGCCAGCAGCTCGGCCAGTCAGGGGAACTATGGCTACACCTTC
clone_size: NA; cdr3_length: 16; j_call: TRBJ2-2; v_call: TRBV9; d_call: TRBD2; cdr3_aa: CASSVVPGGPTGELFF; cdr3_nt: TGTGCCAGCAGCGTAGTCCCGGGGGGGCCCACCGGGGAGCTGTTTTTT
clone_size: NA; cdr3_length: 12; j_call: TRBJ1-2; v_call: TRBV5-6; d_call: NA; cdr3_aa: CASSLRGYGYTF; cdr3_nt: TGTGCCAGCAGCTTGAGAGGCTATGGCTACACCTTC
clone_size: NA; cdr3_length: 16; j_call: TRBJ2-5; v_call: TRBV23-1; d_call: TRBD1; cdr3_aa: CASSQFPGTGGETQYF; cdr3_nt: TGCGCCAGCAGTCAATTCCCCGGGACAGGGGGAGAGACCCAGTACTTC
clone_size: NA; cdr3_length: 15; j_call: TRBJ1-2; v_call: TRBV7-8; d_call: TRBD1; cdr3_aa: CASSPGTGTNYGYTF; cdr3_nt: TGTGCCAGCAGTCCCGGGACAGGCACTAACTATGGCTACACCTTC
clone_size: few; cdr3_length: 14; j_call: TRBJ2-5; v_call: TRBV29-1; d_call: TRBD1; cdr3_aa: CSVDWGTGEETQYF; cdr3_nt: TGCAGCGTTGACTGGGGGACAGGGGAAGAGACCCAGTACTTC
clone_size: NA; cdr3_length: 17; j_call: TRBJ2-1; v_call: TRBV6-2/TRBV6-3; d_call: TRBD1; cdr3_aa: CASSHPWGQGSYNEQFF; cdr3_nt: TGTGCCAGCAGTCACCCCTGGGGACAGGGAAGCTACAATGAGCAGTTCTTC
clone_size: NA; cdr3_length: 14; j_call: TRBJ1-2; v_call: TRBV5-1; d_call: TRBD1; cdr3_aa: CASSFSQGASGYTF; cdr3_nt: TGCGCCAGCAGCTTTTCACAGGGGGCAAGTGGCTACACCTTC
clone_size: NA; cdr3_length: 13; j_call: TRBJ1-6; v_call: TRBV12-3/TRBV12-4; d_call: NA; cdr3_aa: CATSAGGDSPLHF; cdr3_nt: TGTGCCACCAGCGCGGGAGGAGATTCACCCCTCCACTTT
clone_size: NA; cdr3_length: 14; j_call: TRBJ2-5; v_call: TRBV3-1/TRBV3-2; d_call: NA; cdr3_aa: CASRAQGGGETQYF; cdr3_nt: TGTGCCAGCCGAGCCCAGGGTGGCGGAGAGACCCAGTACTTC
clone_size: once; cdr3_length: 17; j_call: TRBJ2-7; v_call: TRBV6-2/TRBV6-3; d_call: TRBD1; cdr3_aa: CASSYSKWTGKTYEQYF; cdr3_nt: TGTGCCAGCAGTTACTCCAAGTGGACAGGAAAGACCTACGAGCAGTACTTC
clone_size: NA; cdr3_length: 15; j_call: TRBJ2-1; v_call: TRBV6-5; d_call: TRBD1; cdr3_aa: CASTPGGAGPNEQFF; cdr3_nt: TGTGCCAGCACCCCAGGGGGTGCGGGTCCCAATGAGCAGTTCTTC
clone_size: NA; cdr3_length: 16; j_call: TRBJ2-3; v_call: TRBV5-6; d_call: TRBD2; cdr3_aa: CASSRTSGSSTDTQYF; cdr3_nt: TGTGCCAGCAGCCGGACTAGCGGCTCAAGCACAGATACGCAGTATTTT
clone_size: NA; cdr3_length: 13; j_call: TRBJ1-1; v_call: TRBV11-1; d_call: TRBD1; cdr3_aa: CASSQDRFGEAFF; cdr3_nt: TGTGCCAGCAGCCAGGACAGGTTTGGTGAAGCTTTCTTT
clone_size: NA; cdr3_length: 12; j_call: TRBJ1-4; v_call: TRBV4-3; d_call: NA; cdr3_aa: CATQATNEKLFF; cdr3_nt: TGCGCCACACAGGCAACTAATGAAAAACTGTTTTTT
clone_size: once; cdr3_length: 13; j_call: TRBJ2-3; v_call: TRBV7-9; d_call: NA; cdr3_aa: CASSRMGPDTQYF; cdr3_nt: TGTGCCAGCAGCCGAATGGGCCCAGATACGCAGTATTTT
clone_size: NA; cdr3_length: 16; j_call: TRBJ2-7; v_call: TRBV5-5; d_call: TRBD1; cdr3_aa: CASSFETGFSSYEQYF; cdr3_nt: TGTGCCAGCAGCTTCGAGACAGGGTTCAGCTCCTACGAGCAGTACTTC
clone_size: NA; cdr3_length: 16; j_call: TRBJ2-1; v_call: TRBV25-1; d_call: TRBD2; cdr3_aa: CASSAPLAGFYNEQFF; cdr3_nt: TGTGCCAGCAGTGCCCCACTAGCGGGGTTCTACAATGAGCAGTTCTTC